Sequencing of this T cell receptor (beta chain) was carried out in a study of Tregs in tolerant kidney transplant recipients. Whole-study findings and limits: Donor-specific Treg expansion exceeded global Treg expansion in tolerant patients, suggesting antigen drive.

About this clone: Its antigen is undetermined. The read ends 3 residues early relative to the CDR3; the germline J gene fills the gap.

The method was immunoSEQ multiplex PCR; TCRdb's version includes in-frame clones alone and lacks a portion of them. Its clone listing holds about 31,000 clones. Recipients received nonmyeloablative bone marrow transplants from related graft donors, with transient mixed chimerism. Unstimulated Tregs (CD4+CD25+CD127-) and CD4+CD25- non-Tregs were sorted from PBMCs. The CDR3 runs 15 residues. The germline CDR1 and CDR2 sequences are GTSNPN and SVGIG (reference sequence). Trimming left V 0 bases short and J 4 bases short, with 13 bases between. The input for sequencing was CD4+ T cells from blood (PBMCs), taken 24 months after the transplant. This TCR was sampled from a human patient who received a combined kidney and bone marrow transplant. T cells may partly derive from the graft donor. The V call is TRBV30, the J call TRBJ1-5; tentative D call: TRBD1 (5 bases). The CDR3 sequence is CAWSVGRGGNQPQHF. CDR3 bases read: TGTGCCTGGAGTGTAGGTAGGGGAGGGAATCAGCCC. Full variable domain (missing parts from reference TRBV30 and TRBJ1-5): SQTIHQWPATLVQPVGSPLSLECTVEGTSNPNLYWYRQAAGRGLQLLFYSVGIGQISSEVPQNLSASRPQDRQFILSSKKLLLSDSGFYLCAWSVGRGGNQPQHFGDGTRLSIL.